Described below is a single T cell receptor (beta chain) sequence and its context. The antigen this receptor binds is unknown. Base-call qualities are not available, and no considerably larger clone is one nucleotide away. This sample stems from a study of blood T cell repertoires in COVID-19 (dated by TCRdb to 2019 to 2021). At the level of the whole study: Collaborator samples came from the United States, Italy and Spain and covered acute and convalescent phases of COVID-19. The material from the prospective study consisted of cDNA or gDNA derived from T cells, B-cell-depleted T cells, or PBMCs. The repertoires were released in a freely available public database intended as a resource for research on the immune response to SARS-CoV-2. The samples were drawn from two sources: the first 160 participants of the ongoing ImmuneRACE study, and 1,254 subjects contributed by 6 global collaborators. A de-identified subject ID, COVID-19 status, age in years and sex were almost always included in the sample metadata. Where available, HLA class I and class II types were obtained from metadata supplied by the sample provider rather than from assay-based typing. Subjects who had been exposed to COVID-19, were actively infected with it, or had recovered from it provided the deeply sampled blood TCRbeta repertoires that made up the dataset.

Study-wide conclusions, independent of this receptor: The amount of clinical and demographic metadata varied by source and participant and was provided uncurated.

Another Seattle source contributed samples from volunteer blood donors who had recovered from COVID-19. Collaborating institutions collected whole blood in K2EDTA tubes following their own protocols. For TCRbeta analysis, collaborator samples were shipped as frozen whole blood, as isolated PBMCs, or as DNA extracted from either sample type. The immunoSEQ Assay, a bias-controlled multiplex PCR, was used to amplify TCRbeta CDR3 regions from genomic DNA. The paper's data handling went like this. Within the assay, amplification of reference gene primers was used to estimate how many nucleated cells each sample contained. Sequence reads were collapsed and filtered to measure the absolute abundance of every unique TCRbeta CDR3 rearrangement. For each sample, productive Simpson clonality was calculated as the square root of Simpson's diversity index over productive rearrangements. As stored in TCRdb, this immuneACCESS dataset retains in-frame rearrangements with V and J assigned. A fraction of the clones does not appear; measured against another copy, unresolved V genes explain less than half of the discrepancy, and the remainder lacks a known reason. The V and J calls and clone size come from that table; D and trimming were worked out from the DNA. A total of 210,000 or so clones appear in this sample, nearly 90% of them only once. About 6.6% of the sample is in the top ten clones.

The origin of this receptor is a woman in her 40s who had recovered from COVID-19. The source material was peripheral blood.

The CDR3 sequence is CASSLYADTQYF. Here is the DNA: TGCGCCAGCAGCTTGTATGCAGATACGCAGTATTTT. The rearrangement joined TRBV5-1 to TRBJ2-3, with no confidently assigned D gene. The CDR3, cysteine through phenylalanine, is 12 amino acids long. The only DNA kept is the CDR3, 36 bases in frame from the first base. Sequences SGHRS (CDR1) and YFSETQ (CDR2) are obtained from the germline V gene. V and J lose 1 base and 4 bases, and a span of 4 bases separates them. The variable domain in full, with residues beyond the CDR3 obtained from the reference TRBV5-1 and TRBJ2-3 genes, is KAGVTQTPRYLIKTRGQQVTLSCSPISGHRSVSWYQQTPGQGLQFLFEYFSETQRNKGNFPGRFSGRQFSNSRSEMNVSTLELGDSALYLCASSLYADTQYFGPGTRLTVL.